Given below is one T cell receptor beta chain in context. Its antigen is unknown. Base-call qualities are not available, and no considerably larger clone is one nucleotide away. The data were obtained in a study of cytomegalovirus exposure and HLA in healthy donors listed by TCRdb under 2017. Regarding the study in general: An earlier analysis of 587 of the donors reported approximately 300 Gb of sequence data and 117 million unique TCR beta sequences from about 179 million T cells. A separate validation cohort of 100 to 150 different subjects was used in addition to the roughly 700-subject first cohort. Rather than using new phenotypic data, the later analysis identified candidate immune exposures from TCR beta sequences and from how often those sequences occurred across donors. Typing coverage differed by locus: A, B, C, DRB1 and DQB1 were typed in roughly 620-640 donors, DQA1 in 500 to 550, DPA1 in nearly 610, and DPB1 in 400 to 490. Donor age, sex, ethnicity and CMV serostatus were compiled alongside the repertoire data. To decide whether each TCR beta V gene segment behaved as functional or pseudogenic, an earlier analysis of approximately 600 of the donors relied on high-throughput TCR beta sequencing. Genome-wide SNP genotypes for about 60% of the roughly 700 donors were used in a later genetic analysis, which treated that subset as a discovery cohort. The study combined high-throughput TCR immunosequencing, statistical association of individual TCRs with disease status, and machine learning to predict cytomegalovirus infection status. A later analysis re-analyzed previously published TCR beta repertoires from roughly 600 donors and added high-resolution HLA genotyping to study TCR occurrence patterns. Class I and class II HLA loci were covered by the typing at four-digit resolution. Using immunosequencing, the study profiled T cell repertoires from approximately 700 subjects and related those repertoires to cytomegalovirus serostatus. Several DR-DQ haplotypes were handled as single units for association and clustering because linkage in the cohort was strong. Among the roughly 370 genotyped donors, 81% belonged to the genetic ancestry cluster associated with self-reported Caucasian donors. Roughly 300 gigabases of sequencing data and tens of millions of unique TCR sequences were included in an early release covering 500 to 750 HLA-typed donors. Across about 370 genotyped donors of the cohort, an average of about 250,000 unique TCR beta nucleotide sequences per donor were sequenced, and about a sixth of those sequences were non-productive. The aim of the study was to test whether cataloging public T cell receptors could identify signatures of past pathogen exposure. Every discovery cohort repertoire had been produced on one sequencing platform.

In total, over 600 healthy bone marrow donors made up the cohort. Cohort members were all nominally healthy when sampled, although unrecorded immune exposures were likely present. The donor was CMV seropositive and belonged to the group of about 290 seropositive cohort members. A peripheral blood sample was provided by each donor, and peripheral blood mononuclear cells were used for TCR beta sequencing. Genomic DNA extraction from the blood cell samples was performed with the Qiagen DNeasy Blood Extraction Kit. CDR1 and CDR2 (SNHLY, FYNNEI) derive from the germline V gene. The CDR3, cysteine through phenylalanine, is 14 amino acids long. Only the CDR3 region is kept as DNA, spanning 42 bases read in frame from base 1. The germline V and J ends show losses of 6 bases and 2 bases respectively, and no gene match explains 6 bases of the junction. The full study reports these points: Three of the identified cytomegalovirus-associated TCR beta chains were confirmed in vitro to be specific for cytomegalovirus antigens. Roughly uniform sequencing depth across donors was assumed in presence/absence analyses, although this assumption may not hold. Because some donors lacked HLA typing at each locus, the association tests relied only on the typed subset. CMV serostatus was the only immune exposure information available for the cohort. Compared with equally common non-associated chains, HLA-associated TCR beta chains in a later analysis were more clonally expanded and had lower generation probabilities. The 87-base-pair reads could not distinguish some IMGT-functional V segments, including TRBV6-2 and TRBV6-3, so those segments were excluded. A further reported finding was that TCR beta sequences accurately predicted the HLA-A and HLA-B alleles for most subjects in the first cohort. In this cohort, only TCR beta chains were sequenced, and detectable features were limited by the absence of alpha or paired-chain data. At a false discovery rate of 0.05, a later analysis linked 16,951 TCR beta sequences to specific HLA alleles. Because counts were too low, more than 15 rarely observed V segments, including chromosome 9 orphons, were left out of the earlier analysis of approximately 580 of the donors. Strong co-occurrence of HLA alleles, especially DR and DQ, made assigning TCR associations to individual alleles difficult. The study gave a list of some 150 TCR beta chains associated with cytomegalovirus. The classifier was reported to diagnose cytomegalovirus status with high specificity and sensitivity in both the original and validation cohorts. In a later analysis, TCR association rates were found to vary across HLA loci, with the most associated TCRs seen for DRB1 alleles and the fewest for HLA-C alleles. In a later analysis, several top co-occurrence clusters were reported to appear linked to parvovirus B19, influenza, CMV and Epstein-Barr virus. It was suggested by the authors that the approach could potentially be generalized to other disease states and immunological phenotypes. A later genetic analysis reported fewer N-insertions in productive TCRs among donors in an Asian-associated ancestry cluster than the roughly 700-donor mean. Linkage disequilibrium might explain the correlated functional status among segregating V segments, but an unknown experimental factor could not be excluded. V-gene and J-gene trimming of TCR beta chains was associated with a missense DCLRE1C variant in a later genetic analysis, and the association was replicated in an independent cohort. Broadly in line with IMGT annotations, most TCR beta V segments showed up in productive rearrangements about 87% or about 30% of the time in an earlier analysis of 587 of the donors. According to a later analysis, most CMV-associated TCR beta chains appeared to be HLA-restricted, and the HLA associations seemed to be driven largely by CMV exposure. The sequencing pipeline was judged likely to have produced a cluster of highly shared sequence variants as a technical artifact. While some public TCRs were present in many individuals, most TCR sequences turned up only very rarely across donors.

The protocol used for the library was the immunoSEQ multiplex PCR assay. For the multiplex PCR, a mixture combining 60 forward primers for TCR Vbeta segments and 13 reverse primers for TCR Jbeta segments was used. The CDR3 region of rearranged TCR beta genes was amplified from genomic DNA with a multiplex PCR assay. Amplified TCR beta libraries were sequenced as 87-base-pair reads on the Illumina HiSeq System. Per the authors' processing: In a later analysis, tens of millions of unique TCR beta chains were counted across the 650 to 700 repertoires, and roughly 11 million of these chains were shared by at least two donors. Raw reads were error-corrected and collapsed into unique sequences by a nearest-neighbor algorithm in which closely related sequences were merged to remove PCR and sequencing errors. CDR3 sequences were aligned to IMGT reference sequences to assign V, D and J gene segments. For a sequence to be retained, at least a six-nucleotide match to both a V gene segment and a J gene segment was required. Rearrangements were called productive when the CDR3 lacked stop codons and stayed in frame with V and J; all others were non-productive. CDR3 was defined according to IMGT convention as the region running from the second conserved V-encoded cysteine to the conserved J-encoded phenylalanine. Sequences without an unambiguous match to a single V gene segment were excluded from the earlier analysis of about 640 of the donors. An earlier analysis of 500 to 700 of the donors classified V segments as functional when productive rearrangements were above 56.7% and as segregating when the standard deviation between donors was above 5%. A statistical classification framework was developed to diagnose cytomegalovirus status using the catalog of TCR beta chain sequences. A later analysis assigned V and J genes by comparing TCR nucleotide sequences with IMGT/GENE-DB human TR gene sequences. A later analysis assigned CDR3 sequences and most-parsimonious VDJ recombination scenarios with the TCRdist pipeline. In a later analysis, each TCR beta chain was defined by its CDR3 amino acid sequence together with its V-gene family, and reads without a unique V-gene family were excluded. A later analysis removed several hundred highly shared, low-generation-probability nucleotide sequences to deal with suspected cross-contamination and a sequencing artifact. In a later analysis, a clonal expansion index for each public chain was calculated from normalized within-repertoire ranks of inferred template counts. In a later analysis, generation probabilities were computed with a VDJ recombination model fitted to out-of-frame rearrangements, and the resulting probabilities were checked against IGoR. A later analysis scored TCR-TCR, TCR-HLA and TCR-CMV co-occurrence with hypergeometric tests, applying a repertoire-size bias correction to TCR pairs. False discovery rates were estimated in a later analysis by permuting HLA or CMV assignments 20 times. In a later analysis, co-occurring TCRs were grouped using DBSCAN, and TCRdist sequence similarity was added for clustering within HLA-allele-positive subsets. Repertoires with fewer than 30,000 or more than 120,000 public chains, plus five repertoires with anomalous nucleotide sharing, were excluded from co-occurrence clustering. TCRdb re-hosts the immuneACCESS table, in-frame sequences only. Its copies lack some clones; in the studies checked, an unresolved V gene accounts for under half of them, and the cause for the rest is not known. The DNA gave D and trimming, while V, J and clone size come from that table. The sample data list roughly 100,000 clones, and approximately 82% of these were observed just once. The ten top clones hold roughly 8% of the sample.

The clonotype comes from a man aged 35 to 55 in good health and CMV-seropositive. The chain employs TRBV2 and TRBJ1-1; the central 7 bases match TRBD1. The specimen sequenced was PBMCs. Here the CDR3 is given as CASSRQGGNTEAFF. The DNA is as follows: TGTGCCAGCAGCAGACAGGGTGGAAACACTGAAGCTTTCTTT. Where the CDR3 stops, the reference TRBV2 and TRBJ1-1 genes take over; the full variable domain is EPEVTQTPSHQVTQMGQEVILRCVPISNHLYFYWYRQILGQKVEFLVSFYNNEISEKSEIFDDQFSVERPDGSNFTLKIRSTKLEDSAMYFCASSRQGGNTEAFFGQGTRLTVV.